This T cell receptor (beta chain) was observed in a study of blood T cell repertoires in COVID-19. Across the study: The analysed material was cDNA or gDNA that came from T cells, B-cell-depleted T cells, or PBMCs.

Participant ages covered about 18 to 100 years across 25 or so US areas. Two negative PCRs, clearance, or symptom resolution had been documented for recovered Cohort 3 donors. Authors' analysis steps: How many nucleated cells were present was estimated from reference gene primer amplification. Libraries were prepared by immunoSEQ multiplex PCR; TCRdb keeps only in-frame clonotypes and omits some of them. The V and J calls and the clone size are those of that table, but D and trimming were determined from the DNA. This table holds about 100,000 clones, 80% to 90% found once. Germline V CDR1 and CDR2: MNHEY, SVGAGI. The CDR3 is 14 amino acids. V was pared by 2 bases and J by 0 bases, with 6 bases between.

The sequenced material came from PBMCs or T cells enriched from blood (not recorded which). The chain recombines TRBV6-5 with TRBJ2-3; D is unresolved. This TCR came from a woman aged 45 to 65 who had recovered from COVID-19. The CDR3 coding sequence is TGTGCCAGCAGTTACATATCTAGCACAGATACGCAGTATTTT. This codes for CASSYISSTDTQYF.